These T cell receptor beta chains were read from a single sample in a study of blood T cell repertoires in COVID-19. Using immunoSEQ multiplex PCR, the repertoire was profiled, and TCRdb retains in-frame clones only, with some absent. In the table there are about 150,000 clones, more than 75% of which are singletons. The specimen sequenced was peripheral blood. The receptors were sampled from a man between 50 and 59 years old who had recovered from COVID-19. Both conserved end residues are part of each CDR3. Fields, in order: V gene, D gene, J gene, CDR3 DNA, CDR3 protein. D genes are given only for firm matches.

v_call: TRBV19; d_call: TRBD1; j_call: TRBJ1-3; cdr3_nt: TGTGCCAGTAAACCGGACAGGGGGCGGTCTGGAAACACCATATATTTT; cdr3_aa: CASKPDRGRSGNTIYF
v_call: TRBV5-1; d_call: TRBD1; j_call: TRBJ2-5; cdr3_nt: TGCGCCAGCAGCTTCGGGACAGGCCGCGAGGCCCAGTACTTC; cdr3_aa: CASSFGTGREAQYF
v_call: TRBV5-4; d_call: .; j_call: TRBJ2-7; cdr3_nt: TGTGCCAGCAGCGGGGCGCGTGAGCAGTACTTC; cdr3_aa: CASSGAREQYF
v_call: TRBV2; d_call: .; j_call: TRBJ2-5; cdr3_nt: TGTGCCAGCAGTGAACGACTGATCCAAGAGACCCAGTACTTC; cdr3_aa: CASSERLIQETQYF
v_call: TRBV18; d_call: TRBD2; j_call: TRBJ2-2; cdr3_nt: TGTGCCAGCTCACCCCTAGCGGGGCACACCGGGGAGCTGTTTTTT; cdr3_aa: CASSPLAGHTGELFF
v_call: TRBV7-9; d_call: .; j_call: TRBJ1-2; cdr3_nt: TGTGCCAGCAGCGCCGCGGGGGAATCTTGGGGCTATGGCTACACCTTC; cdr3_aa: CASSAAGESWGYGYTF
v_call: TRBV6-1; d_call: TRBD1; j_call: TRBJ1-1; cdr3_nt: TGTGCCAGCAGTGACGCCGGGACAGAGAACACTGAAGCTTTCTTT; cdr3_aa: CASSDAGTENTEAFF
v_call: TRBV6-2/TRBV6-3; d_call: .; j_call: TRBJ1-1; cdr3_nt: TGTGCCAGCAGTTACTCGTACGGCACTGAAGCTTTCTTT; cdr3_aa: CASSYSYGTEAFF
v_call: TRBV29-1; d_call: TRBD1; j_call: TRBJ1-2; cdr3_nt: TGCAGCGCCCGGGACAGGGCGGACTATGGCTACACCTTC; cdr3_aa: CSARDRADYGYTF
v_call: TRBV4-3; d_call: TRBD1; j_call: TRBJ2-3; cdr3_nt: TGCGCCAGCAGCCAACAAGCCCAGGGGGCTGGCACAGATACGCAGTATTTT; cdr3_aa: CASSQQAQGAGTDTQYF
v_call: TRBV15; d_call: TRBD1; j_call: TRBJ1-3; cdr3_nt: TGTGCCACCAGCAGAGGCCGGGACAGCGGAAACACCATATATTTT; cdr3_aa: CATSRGRDSGNTIYF
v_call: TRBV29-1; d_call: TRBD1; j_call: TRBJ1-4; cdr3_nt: TGCAGCGCCGAGAGGACAGGCTCAGGAAAACTGTTTTTT; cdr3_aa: CSAERTGSGKLFF
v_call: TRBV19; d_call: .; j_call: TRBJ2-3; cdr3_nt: TGTGCCAGTAGTATAGCCGTCCCGATCAGGGATACGCAGTATTTT; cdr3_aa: CASSIAVPIRDTQYF
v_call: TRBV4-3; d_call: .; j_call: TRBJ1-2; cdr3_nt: TGCGCCAGCAGCCAGAACCGGGATTCTTCTGGCTACACCTTC; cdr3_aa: CASSQNRDSSGYTF
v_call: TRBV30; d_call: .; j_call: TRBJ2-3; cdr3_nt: TGTGCCCTCAGGTTTCTGGCAGATACGCAGTATTTT; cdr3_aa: CALRFLADTQYF
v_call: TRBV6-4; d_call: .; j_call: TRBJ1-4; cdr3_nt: TGTGCCAGCAGTGAGAGCGGGGCAACTAATGAAAAACTGTTTTTT; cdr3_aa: CASSESGATNEKLFF
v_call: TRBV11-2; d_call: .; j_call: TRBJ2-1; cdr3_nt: TGTGCCAGCAGCTCCGGGCTAGCTTACAATGAGCAGTTCTTC; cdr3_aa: CASSSGLAYNEQFF
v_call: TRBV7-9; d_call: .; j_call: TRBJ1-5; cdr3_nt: TGTGCCAGCAGCTTAGGGGGGCGCAATCAGCCCCAGCATTTT; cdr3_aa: CASSLGGRNQPQHF
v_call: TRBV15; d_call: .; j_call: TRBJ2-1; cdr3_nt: TGTGCCACCAGCTCCCCCCTAAGCTCCTACAATGAGCAGTTCTTC; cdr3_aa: CATSSPLSSYNEQFF